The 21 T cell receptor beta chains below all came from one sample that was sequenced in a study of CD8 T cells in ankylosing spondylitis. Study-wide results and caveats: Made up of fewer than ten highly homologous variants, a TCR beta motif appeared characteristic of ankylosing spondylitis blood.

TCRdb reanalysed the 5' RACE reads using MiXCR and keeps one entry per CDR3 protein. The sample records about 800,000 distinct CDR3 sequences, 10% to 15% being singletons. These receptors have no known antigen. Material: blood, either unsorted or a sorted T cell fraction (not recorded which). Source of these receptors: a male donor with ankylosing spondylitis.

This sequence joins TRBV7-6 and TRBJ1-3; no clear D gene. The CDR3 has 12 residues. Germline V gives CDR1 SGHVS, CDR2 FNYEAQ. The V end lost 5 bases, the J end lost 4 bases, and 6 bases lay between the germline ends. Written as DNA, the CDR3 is TGTGCCAGCAGCCATCAGGGAAACACCATATATTTT. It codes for CASSHQGNTIYF.

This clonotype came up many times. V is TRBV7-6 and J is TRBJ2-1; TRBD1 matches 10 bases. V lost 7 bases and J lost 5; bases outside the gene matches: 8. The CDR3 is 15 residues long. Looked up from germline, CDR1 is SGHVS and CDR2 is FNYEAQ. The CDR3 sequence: CASTSRGTGDNEQFF. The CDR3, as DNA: TGTGCCAGCACCTCGAGGGGGACAGGGGACAATGAGCAGTTCTTC. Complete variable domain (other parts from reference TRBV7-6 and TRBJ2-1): GAGVSQSPRYKVTKRGQDVALRCDPISGHVSLYWYRQALGQGPEFLTYFNYEAQQDKSGLPNDRFSAERPEGSISTLTIQRTEQRDSAMYRCASTSRGTGDNEQFFGPGTRLTVL.

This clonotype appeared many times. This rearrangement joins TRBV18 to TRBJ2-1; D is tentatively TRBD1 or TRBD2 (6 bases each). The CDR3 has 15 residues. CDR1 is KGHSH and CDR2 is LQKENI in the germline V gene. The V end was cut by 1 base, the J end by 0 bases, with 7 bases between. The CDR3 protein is CASSPQGGSYNEQFF. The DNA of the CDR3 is TGTGCCAGCTCACCACAGGGGGGCTCCTACAATGAGCAGTTCTTC. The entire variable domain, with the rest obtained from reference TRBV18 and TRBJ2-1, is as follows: NAGVMQNPRHLVRRRGQEARLRCSPMKGHSHVYWYRQLPEEGLKFMVYLQKENIIDESGMPKERFSAEFPKEGPSILRIQQVVRGDSAAYFCASSPQGGSYNEQFFGPGTRLTVL.

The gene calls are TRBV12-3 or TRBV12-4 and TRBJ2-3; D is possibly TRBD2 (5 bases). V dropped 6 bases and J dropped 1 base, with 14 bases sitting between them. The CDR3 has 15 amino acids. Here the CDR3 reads CASSQDGEGTDTQYF. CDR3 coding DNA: TGTGCCAGCAGCCAGGACGGGGAAGGCACAGATACGCAGTATTTT.

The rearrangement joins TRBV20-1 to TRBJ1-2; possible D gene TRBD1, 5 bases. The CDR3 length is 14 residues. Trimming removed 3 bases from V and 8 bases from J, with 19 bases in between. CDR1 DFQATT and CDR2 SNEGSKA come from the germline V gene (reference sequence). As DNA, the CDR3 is TGCAGTGCTAGTCACCCAGGGAACAAAGGGGGCTACACCTTC. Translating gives CSASHPGNKGGYTF.

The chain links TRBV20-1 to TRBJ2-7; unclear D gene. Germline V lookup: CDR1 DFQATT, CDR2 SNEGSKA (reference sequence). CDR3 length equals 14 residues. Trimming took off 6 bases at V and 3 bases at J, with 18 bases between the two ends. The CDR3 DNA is TGCAGTGCGCCGTCCTCGGCGGCAAGCTACGAGCAGTACTTC. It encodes CSAPSSAASYEQYF.

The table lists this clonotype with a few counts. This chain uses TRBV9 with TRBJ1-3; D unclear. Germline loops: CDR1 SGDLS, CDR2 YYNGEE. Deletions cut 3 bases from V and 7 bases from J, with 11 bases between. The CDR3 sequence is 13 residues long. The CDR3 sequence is CASSDTRANTIYF. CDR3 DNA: TGTGCCAGCAGCGATACAAGGGCGAACACCATATATTTT.

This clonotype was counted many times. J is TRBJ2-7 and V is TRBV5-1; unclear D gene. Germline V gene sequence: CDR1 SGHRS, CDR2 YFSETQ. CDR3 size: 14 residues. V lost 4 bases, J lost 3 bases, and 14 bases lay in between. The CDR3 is CASSRGIARYEQYF. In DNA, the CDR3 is TGCGCCAGCAGCAGAGGTATAGCCCGCTACGAGCAGTACTTC.

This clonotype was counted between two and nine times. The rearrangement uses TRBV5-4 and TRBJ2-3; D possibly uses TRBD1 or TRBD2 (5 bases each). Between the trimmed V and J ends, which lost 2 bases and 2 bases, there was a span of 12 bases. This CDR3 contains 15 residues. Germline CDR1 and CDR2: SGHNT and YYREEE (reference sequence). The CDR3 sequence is CASSFTGRTTDTQYF. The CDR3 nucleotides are TGTGCCAGCAGCTTCACGGGACGGACCACAGATACGCAGTATTTT.

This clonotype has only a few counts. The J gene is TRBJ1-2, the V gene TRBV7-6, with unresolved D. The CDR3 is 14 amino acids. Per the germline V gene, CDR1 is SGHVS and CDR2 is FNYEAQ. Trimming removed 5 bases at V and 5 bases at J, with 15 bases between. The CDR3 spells CASSPNQAGYGYTF. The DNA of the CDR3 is TGTGCCAGCAGCCCTAATCAGGCGGGGTATGGCTACACCTTC. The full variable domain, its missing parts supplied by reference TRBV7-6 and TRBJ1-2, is GAGVSQSPRYKVTKRGQDVALRCDPISGHVSLYWYRQALGQGPEFLTYFNYEAQQDKSGLPNDRFSAERPEGSISTLTIQRTEQRDSAMYRCASSPNQAGYGYTFGSGTRLTVV.

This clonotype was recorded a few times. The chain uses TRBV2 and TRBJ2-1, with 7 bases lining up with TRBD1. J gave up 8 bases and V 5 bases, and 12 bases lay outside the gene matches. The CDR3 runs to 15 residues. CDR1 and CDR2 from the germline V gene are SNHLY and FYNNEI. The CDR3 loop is CASSLTGSAFHEQFF. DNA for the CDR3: TGTGCCAGCAGTTTGACAGGGAGCGCCTTCCATGAGCAGTTCTTC.

CDR3 in DNA: TGTGCCAGCAGCGCCACCGGGACAGCACTTTACTATGGCTACACCTTC. Translating it yields CASSATGTALYYGYTF. The V call is TRBV6-1, the J call TRBJ1-2; 7 nucleotides agree with TRBD1. Germline CDR1 and CDR2: MNHNS and SASEGT. CDR3 length equals 16 residues. V lost 6 bases to trimming and J lost 3 bases; unmatched junction nucleotides: 13.

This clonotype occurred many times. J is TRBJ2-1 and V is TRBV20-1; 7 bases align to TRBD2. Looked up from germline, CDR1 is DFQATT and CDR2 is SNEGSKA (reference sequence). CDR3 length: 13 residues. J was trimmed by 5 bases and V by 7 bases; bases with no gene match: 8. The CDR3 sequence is CSGSLAVNNEQFF. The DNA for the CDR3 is TGCAGTGGGTCTCTAGCGGTTAACAATGAGCAGTTCTTC.

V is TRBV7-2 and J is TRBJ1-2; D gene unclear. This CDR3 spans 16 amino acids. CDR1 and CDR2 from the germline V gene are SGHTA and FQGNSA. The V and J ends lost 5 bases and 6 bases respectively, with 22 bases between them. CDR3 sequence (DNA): TGTGCCAGCAGCGCCGACCCGACGGCCAACCTGCATGGCTACACCTTC. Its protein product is CASSADPTANLHGYTF.

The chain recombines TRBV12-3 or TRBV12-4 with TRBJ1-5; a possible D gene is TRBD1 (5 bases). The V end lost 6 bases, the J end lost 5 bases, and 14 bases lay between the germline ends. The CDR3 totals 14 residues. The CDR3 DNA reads TGTGCCAGCAGACCCCCGGGGCCGCATCAGCCCCAGCATTTT. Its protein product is CASRPPGPHQPQHF.

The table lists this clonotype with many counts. The CDR3 loop reads CASSGDNYGYTF. The CDR3 nucleotides read TGTGCCAGCAGCGGAGATAACTATGGCTACACCTTC. This sequence joins TRBV5-5 and TRBJ1-2; D not certain. Germline V gene sequence: CDR1 SGHKS, CDR2 YYEKEE (reference sequence). V lost 4 bases, J lost 1 base, and 5 bases lay in between. This CDR3 spans 12 amino acids.

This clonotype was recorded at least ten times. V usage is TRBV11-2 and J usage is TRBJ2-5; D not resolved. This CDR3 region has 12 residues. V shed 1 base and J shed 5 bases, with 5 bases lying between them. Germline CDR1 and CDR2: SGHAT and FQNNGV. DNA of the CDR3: TGTGCCAGCAGCTTAGTTGACGAGACCCAGTACTTC. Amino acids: CASSLVDETQYF.

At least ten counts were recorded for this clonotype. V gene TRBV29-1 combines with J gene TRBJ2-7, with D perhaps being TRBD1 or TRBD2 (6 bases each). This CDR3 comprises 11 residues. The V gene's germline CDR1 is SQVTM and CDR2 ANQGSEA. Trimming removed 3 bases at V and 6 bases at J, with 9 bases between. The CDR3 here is CSVDSGAEQYF. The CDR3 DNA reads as TGCAGCGTTGATTCGGGGGCCGAGCAGTACTTC.

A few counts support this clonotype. The CDR3 DNA follows: TGCGCCAGCAGCTTGGAAGGGGAATCCCAGTACTTC. Its protein is CASSLEGESQYF. This sequence joins TRBV5-1 and TRBJ2-5; perhaps TRBD1 as D (5 bases). The V end lost 0 bases, the J end lost 9 bases, and 9 bases lay between the germline ends. The germline V gene has CDR1 SGHRS and CDR2 YFSETQ. This CDR3 is built from 12 residues.

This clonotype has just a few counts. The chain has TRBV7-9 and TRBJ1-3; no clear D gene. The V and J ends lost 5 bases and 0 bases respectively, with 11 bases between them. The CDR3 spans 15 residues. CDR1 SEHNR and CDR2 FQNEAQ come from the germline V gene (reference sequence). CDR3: CASSPGLSSGNTIYF. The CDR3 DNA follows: TGTGCCAGCAGCCCGGGCTTAAGCTCTGGAAACACCATATATTTT.

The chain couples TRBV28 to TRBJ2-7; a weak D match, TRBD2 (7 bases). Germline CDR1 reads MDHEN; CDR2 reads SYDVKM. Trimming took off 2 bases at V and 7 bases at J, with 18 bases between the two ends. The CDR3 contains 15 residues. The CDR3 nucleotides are TGTGCCAGCAGTTTACAAGGGGGAGGGCCGACGGAGCAGTACTTC. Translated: CASSLQGGGPTEQYF.